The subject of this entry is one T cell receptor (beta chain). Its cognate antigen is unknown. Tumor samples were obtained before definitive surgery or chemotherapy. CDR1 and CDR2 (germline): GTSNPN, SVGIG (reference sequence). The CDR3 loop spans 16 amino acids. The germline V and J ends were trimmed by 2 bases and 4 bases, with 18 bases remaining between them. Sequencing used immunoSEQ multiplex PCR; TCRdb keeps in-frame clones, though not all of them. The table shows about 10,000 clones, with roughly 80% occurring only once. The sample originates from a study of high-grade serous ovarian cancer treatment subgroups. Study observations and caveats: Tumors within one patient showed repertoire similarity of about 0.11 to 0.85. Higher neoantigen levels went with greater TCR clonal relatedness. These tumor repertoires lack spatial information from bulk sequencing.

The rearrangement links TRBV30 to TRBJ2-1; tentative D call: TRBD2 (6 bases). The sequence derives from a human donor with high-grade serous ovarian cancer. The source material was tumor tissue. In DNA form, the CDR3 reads TGTGCCTGGAGTCACCCACCCGGGAGTTTTTACAATGAGCAGTTCTTC. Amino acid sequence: CAWSHPPGSFYNEQFF.